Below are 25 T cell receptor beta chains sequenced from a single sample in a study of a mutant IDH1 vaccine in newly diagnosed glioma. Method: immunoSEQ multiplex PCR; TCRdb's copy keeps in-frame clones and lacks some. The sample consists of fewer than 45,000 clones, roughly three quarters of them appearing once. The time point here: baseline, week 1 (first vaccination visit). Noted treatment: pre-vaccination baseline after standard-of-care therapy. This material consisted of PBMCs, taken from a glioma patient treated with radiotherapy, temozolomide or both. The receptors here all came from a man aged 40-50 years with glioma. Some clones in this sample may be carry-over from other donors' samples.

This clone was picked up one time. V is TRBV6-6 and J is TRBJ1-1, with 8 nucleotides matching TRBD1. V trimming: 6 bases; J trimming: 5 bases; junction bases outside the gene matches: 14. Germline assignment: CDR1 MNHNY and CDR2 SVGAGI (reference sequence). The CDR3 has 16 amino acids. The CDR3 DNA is TGTGCCAGCAGCTGGGACAGGTCTTTCGGGAGGACTGAAGCTTTCTTT. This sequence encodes CASSWDRSFGRTEAFF.

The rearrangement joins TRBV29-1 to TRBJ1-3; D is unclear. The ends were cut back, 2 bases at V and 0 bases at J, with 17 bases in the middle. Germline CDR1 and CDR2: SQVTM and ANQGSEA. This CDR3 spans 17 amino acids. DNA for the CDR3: TGCAGCGTTGAAAAGGGTCCAGTTTATCACTCTGGAAACACCATATATTTT. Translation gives CSVEKGPVYHSGNTIYF.

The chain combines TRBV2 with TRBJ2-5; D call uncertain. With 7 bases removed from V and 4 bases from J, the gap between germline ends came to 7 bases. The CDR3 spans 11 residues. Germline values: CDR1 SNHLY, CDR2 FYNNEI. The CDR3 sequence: CASTGVETQYF. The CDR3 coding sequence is TGTGCCAGCACCGGAGTAGAGACCCAGTACTTC.

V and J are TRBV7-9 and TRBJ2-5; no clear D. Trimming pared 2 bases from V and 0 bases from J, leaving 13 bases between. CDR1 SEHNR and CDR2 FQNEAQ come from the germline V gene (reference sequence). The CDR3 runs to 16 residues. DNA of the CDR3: TGTGCCAGCAGCTTACGCTCAATTGGTGACCAAGAGACCCAGTACTTC. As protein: CASSLRSIGDQETQYF.

CDR3 loop: CAIRTGTGGSGNTIYF. CDR3 DNA sequence: TGTGCCATCAGAACCGGGACAGGGGGCTCTGGAAACACCATATATTTT. The rearrangement uses TRBV10-3 and TRBJ1-3; 11 positions match TRBD1. V lost 6 bases to trimming and J lost 0 bases; unmatched junction nucleotides: 4. The CDR3 consists of 16 residues. Germline assignment: CDR1 ENHRY and CDR2 SYGVKD.

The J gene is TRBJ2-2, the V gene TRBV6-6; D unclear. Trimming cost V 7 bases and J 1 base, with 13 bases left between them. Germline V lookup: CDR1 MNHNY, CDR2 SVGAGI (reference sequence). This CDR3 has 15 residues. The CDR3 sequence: CASTQPSRNTGELFF. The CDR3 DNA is TGTGCCAGCACCCAACCGTCTAGGAACACCGGGGAGCTGTTTTTT.

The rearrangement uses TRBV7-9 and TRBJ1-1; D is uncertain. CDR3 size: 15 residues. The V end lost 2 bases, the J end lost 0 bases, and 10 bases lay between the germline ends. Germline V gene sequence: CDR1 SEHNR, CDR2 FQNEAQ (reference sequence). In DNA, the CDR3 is TGTGCCAGCAGCTTATGGCCAAACATGAACACTGAAGCTTTCTTT. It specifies CASSLWPNMNTEAFF.

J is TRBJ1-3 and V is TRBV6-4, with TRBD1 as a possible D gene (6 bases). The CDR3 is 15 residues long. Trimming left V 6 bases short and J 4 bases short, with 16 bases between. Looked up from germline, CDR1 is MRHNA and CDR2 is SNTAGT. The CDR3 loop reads CASSAQGGSGNTIYF. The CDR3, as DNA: TGTGCCAGCAGCGCACAGGGCGGATCGGGAAACACCATATATTTT.

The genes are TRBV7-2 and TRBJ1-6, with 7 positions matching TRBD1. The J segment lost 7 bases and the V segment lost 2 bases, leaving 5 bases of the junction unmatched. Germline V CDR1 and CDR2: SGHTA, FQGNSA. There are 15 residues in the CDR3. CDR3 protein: CASSLIGTANSPLHF. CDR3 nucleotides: TGTGCCAGCAGCTTAATCGGGACAGCCAATTCACCCCTCCACTTT.

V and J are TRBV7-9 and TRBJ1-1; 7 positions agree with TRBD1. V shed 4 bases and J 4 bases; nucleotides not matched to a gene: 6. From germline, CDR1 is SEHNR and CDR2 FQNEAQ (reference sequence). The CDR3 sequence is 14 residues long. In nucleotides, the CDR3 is TGTGCCAGCAGCTCCCCAGGGGGTTTCACTGAAGCTTTCTTT. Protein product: CASSSPGGFTEAFF.

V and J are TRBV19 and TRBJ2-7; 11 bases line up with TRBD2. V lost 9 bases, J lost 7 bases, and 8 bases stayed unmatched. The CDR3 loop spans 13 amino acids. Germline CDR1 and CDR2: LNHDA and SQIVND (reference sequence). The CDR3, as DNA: TGTGCCAGCCGACGCACTAGCGGGGGAGAGCAGTACTTC. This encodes CASRRTSGGEQYF.

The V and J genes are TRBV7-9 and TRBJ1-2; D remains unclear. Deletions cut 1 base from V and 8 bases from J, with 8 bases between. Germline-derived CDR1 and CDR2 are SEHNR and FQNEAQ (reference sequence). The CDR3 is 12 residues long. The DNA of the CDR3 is TGTGCCAGCAGCTTAGTCGGCGTAGGCTACACCTTC. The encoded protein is CASSLVGVGYTF.

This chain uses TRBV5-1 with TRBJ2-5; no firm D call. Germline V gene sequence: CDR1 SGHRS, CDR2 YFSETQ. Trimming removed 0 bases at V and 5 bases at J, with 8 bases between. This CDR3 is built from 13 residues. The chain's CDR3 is CASSLGISETQYF. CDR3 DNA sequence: TGCGCCAGCAGCTTGGGGATTTCGGAGACCCAGTACTTC.

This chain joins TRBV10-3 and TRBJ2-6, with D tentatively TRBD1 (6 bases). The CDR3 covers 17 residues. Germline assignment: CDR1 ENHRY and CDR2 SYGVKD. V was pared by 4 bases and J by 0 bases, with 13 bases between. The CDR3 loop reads CAISGQASPSGANVLTF. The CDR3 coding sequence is TGTGCCATCAGTGGACAGGCAAGTCCCTCTGGGGCCAACGTCCTGACTTTC.

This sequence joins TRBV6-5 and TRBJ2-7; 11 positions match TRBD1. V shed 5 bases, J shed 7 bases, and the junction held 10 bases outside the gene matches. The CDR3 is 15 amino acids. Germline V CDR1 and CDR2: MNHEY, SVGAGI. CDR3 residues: CASSKPGQGVGEQYF. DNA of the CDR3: TGTGCCAGCAGTAAACCGGGACAGGGGGTGGGAGAGCAGTACTTC.

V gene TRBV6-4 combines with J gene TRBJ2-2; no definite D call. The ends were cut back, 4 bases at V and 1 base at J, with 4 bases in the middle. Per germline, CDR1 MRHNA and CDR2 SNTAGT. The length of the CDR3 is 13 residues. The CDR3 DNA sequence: TGTGCCAGCAGTGCGGGGAACACCGGGGAGCTGTTTTTT. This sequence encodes CASSAGNTGELFF.

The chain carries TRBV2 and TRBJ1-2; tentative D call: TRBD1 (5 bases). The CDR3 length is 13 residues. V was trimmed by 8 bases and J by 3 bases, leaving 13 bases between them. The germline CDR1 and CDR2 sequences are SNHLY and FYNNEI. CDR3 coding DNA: TGTGCCAGCCATCTCCGGGACTACTATGGCTACACCTTC. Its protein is CASHLRDYYGYTF.

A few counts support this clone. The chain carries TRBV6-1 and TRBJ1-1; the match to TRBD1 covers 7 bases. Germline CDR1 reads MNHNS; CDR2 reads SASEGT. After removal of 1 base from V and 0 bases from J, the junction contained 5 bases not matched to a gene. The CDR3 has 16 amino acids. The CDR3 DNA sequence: TGTGCCAGCAGTGAAGGCAGGGGGATGGTGAACACTGAAGCTTTCTTT. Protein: CASSEGRGMVNTEAFF.

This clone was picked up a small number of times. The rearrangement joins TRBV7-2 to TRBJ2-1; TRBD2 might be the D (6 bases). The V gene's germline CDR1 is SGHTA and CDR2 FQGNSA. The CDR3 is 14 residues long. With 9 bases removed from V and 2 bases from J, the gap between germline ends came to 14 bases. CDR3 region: CASMRGNAYNEQFF. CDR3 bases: TGTGCCAGTATGCGGGGAAACGCCTACAATGAGCAGTTCTTC.

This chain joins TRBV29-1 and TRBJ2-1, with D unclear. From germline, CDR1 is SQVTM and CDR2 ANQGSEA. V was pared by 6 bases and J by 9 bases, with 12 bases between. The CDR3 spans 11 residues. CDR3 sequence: CSVSLLSEQFF. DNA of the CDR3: TGCAGCGTCAGTCTACTGAGTGAGCAGTTCTTC.

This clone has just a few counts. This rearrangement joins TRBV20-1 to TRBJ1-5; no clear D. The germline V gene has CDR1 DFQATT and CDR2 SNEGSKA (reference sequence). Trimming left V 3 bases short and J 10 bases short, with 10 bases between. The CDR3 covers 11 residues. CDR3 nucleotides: TGCAGTGCTAGCGTAACTGAACCCCAGCATTTT. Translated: CSASVTEPQHF.

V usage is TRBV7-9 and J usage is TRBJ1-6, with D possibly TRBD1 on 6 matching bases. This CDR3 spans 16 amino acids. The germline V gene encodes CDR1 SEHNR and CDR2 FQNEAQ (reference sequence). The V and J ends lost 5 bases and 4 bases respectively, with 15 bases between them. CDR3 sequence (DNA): TGTGCCAGCAGCACGCACGGGGGCGAGTATAATTCACCCCTCCACTTT. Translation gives CASSTHGGEYNSPLHF.

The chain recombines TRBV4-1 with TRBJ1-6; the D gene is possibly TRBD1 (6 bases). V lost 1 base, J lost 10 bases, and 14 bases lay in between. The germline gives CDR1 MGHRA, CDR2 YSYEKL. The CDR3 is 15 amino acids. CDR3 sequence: CASSQADRGSSPLHF. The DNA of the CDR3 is TGCGCCAGCAGCCAAGCGGACAGAGGTAGCTCACCCCTCCACTTT.

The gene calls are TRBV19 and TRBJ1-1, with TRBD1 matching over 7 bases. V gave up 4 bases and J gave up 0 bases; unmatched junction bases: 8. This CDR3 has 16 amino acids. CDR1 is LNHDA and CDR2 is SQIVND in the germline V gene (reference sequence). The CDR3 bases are TGTGCCAGTAGTACTCCGGGACAGCTGCTGAACACTGAAGCTTTCTTT. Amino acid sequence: CASSTPGQLLNTEAFF.

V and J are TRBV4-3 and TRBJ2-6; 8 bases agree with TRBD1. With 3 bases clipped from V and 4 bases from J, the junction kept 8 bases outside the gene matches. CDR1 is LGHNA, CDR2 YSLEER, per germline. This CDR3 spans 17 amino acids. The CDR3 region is CASSHVSTGDGANVLTF. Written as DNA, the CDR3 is TGCGCCAGCAGCCACGTATCGACAGGGGACGGGGCCAACGTCCTGACTTTC.